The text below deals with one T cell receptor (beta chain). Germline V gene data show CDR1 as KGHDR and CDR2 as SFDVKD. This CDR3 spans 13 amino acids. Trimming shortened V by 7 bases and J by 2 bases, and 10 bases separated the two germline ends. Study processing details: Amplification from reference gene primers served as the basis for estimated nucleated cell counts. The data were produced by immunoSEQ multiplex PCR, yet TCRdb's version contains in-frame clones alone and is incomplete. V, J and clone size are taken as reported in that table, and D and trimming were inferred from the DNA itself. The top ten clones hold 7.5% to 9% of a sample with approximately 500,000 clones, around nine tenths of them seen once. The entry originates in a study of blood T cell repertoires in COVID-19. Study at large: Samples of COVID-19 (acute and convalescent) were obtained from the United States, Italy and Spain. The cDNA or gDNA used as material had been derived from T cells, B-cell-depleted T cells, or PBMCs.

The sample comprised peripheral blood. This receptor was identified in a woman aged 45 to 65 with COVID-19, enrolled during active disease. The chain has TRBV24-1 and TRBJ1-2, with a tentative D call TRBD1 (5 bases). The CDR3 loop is CATSVGENYGYTF. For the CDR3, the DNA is TGTGCCACCAGCGTAGGGGAAAACTATGGCTACACCTTC.